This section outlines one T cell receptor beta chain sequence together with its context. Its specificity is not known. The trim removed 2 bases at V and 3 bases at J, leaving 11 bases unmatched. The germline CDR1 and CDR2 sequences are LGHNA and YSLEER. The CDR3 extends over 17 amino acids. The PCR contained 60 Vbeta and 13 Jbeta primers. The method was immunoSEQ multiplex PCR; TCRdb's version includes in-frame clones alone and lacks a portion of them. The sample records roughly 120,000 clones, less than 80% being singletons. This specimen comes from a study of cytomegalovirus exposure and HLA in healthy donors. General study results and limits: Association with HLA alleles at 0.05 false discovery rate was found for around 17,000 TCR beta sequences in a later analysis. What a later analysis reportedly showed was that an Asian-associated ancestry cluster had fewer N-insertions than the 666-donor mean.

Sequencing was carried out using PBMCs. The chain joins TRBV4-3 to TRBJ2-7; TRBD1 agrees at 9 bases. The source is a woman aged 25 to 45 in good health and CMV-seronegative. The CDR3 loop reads CASSQRLAGTGFYEQYF. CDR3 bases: TGCGCCAGCAGCCAACGACTTGCCGGGACAGGGTTCTACGAGCAGTACTTC.